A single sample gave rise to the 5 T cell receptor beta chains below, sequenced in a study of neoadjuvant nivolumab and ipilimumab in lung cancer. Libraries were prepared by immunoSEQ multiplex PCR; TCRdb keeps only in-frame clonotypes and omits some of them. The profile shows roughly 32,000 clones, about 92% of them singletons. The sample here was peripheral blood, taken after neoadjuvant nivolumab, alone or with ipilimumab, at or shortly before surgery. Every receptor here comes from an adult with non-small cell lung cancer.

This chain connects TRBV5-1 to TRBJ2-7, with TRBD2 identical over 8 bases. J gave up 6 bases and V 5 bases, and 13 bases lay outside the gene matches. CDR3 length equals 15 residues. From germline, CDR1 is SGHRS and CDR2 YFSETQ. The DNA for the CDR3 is TGCGCCAGCAGTTTGAGGGGACCCGGGAGGGGCGAGCAGTACTTC. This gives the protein CASSLRGPGRGEQYF.

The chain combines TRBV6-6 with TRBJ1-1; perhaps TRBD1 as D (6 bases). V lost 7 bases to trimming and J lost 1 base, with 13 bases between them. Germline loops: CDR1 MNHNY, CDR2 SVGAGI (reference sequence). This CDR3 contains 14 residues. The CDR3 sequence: CASTQGGGNTEAFF. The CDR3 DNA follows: TGTGCCAGCACCCAAGGGGGGGGGAACACTGAAGCTTTCTTT.

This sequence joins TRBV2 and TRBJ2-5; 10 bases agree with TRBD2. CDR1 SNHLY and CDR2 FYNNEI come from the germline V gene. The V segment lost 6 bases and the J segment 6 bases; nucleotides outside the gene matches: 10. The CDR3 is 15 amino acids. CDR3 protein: CASRSLLAGVKTQYF. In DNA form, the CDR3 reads TGTGCCAGCAGATCGCTCCTAGCGGGAGTTAAGACCCAGTACTTC.

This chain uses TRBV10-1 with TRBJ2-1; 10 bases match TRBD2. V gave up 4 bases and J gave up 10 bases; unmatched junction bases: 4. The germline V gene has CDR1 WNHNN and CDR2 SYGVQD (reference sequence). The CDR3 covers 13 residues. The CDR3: CASSGGTSDEQFF. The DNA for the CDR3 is TGCGCCAGCAGTGGTGGGACTAGCGACGAGCAGTTCTTC.

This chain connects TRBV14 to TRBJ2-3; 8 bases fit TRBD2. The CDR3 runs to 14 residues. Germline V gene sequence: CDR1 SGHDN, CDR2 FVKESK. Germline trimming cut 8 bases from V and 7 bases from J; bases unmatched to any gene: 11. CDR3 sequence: CASLIAGRVHTQYF. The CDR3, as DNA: TGTGCCAGCTTAATAGCGGGAAGAGTGCATACGCAGTATTTT.